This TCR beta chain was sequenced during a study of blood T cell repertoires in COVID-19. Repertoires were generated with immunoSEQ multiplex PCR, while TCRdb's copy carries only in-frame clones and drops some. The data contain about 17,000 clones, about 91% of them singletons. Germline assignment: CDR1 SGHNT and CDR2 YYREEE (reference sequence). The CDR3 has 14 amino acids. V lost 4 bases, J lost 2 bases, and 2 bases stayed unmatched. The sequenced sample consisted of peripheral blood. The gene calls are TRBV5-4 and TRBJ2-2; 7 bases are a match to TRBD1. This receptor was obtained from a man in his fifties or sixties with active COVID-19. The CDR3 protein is CASSGTVNTGELFF. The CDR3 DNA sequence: TGTGCCAGCAGCGGGACAGTCAACACCGGGGAGCTGTTTTTT. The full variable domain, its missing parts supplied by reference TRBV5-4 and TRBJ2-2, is ETGVTQSPTHLIKTRGQQVTLRCSSQSGHNTVSWYQQALGQGPQFIFQYYREEENGRGNFPPRFSGLQFPNYSSELNVNALELDDSALYLCASSGTVNTGELFFGEGSRLTVL.